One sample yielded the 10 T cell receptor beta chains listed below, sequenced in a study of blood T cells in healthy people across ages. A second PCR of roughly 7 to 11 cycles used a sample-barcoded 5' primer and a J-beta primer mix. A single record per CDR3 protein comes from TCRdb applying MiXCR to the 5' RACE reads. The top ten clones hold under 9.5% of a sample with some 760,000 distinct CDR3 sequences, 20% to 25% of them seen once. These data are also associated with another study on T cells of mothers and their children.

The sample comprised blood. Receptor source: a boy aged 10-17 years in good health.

CDR3 DNA: TGTGCCAGCTTGACGGGTGGCACTGAAGCTTTCTTT. This gives the protein CASLTGGTEAFF. The V and J genes are TRBV6-2 or TRBV6-3 and TRBJ1-1; D gene uncertain. Germline loops: CDR1 MNHEY, CDR2 SVGEGT. CDR3 length: 12 amino acids. V was cut by 8 bases and J by 4 bases, with 11 bases left in between.

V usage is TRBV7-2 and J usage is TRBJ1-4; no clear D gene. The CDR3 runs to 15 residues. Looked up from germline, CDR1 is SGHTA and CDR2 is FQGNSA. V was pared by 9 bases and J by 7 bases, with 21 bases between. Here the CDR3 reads CASSPSGWVGEKLFF. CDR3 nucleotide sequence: TGTGCCAGTAGCCCGTCTGGGTGGGTGGGTGAAAAACTGTTTTTT.

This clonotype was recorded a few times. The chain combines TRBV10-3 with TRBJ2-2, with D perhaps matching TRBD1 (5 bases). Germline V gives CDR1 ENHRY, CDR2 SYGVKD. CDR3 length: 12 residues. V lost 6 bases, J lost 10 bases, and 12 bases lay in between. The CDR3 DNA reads TGTGCCATCAGCGGCAAACAGGAGGAGCTGTTTTTT. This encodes CAISGKQEELFF.

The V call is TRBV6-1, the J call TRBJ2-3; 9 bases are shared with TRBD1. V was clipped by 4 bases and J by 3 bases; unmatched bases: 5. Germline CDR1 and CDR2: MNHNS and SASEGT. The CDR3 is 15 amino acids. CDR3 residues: CASSGDGTGTDTQYF. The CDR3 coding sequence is TGTGCCAGCAGTGGGGACGGGACAGGGACAGATACGCAGTATTTT.

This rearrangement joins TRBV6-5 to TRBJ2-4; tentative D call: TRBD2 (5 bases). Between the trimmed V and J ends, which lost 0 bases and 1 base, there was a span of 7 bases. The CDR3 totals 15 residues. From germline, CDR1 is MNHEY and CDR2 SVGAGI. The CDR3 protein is CASSYSTKAKNIQYF. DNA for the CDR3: TGTGCCAGCAGTTACTCGACTAAGGCCAAAAACATTCAGTACTTC.

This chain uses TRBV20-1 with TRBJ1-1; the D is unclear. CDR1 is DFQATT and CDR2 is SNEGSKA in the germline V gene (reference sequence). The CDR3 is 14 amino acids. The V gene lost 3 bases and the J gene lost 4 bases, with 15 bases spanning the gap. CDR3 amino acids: CSASDRPDLTEAFF. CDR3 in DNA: TGCAGTGCTAGCGACCGCCCCGACCTCACTGAAGCTTTCTTT.

CDR3 protein: CASSQGPRGEYNEQFF. CDR3 coding DNA: TGCGCCAGCAGCCAAGGTCCCAGGGGCGAATACAATGAGCAGTTCTTC. The chain uses TRBV4-1 and TRBJ2-1; D possibly corresponds to TRBD1 (6 bases). The germline V gene encodes CDR1 MGHRA and CDR2 YSYEKL. V lost 1 base, J lost 4 bases, and 14 bases lay in between. The CDR3 loop spans 16 amino acids.

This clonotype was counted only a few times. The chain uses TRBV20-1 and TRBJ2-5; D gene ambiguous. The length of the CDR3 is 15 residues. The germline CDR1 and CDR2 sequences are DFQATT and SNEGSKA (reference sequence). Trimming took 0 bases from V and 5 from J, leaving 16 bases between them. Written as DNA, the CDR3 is TGCAGTGCTAGAGATAGGCTGACGGCCGGGGAGACCCAGTACTTC. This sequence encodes CSARDRLTAGETQYF.

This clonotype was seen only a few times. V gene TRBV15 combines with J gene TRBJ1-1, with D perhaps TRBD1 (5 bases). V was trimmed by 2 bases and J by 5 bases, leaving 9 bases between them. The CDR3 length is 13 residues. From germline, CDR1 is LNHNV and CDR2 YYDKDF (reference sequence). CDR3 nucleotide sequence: TGTGCCACCAGCAGACAGGGTAGGACTGAAGCTTTCTTT. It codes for CATSRQGRTEAFF.

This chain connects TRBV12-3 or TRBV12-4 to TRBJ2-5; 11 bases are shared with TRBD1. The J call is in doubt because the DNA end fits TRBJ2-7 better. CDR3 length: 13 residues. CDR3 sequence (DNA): TGTGCCAGCCAAAGGACAGGGGGCGTCGAGCAGTACTTC. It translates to CASQRTGGVEQYF.